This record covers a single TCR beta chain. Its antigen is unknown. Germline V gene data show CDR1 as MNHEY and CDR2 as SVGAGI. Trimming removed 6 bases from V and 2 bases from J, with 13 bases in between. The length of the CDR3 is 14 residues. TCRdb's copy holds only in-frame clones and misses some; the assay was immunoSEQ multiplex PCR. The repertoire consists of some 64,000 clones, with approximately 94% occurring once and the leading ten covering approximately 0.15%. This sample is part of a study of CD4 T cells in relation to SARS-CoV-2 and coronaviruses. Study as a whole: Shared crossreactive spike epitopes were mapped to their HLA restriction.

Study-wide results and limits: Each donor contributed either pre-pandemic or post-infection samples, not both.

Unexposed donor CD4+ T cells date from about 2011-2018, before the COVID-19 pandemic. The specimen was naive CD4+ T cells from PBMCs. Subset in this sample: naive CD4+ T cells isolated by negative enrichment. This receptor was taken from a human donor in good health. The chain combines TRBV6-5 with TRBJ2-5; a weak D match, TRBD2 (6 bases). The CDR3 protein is CASRPTLAQETQYF. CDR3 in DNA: TGTGCCAGCAGGCCTACCCTAGCGCAAGAGACCCAGTACTTC.